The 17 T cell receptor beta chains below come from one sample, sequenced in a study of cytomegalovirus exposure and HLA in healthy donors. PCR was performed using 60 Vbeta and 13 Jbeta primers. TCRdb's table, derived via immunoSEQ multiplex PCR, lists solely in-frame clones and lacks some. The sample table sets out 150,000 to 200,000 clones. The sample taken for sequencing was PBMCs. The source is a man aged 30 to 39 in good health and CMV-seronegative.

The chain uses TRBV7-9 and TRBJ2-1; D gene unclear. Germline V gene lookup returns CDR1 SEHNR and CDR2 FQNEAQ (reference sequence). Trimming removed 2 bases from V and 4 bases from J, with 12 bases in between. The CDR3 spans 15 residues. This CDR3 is CASSLWLLTYNEQFF. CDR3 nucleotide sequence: TGTGCCAGCAGCTTATGGTTACTGACATACAATGAGCAGTTCTTC.

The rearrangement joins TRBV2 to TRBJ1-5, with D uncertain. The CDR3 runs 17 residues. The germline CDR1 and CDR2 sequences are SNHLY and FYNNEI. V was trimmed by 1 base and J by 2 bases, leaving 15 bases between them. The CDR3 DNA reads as TGTGCCAGCAGTGAAGGGACTCTTCTGGTAGGCAATCAGCCCCAGCATTTT. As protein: CASSEGTLLVGNQPQHF.

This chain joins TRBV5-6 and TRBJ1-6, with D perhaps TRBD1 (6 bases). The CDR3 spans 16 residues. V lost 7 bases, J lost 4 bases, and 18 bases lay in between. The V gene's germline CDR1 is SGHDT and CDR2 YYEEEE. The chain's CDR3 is CASPRGGMGYNSPLHF. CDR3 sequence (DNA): TGTGCCAGCCCACGAGGGGGAATGGGTTATAATTCACCCCTCCACTTT.

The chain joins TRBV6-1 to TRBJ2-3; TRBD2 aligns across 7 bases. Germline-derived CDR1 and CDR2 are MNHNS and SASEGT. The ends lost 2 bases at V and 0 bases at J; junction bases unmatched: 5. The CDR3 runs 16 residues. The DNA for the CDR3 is TGTGCCAGCAGTGAATGGGCTAGCGGAAGCACAGATACGCAGTATTTT. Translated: CASSEWASGSTDTQYF.

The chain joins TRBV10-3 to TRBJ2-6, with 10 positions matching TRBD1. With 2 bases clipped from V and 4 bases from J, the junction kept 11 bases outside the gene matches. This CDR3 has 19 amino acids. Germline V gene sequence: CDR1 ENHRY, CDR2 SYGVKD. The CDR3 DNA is TGTGCCATCAGTGAGAACTTGAGACAGGGGGCATCAGGGGCCAACGTCCTGACTTTC. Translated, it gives CAISENLRQGASGANVLTF.

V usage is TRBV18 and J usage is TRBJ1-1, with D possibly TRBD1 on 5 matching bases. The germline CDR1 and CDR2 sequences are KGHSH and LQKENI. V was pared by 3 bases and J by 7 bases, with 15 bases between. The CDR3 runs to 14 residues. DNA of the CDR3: TGTGCCAGCTCACCTTTTAGCACAGGCGATGAAGCTTTCTTT. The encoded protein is CASSPFSTGDEAFF. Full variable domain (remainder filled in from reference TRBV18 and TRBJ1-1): NAGVMQNPRHLVRRRGQEARLRCSPMKGHSHVYWYRQLPEEGLKFMVYLQKENIIDESGMPKERFSAEFPKEGPSILRIQQVVRGDSAAYFCASSPFSTGDEAFFGQGTRLTVV.

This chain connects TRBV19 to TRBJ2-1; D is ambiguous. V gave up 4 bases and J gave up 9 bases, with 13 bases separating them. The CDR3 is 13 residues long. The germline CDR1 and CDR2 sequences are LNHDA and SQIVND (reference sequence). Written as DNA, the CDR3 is TGTGCCAGTAGTACGTCTAGATTCGGTGAGCAGTTCTTC. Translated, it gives CASSTSRFGEQFF.

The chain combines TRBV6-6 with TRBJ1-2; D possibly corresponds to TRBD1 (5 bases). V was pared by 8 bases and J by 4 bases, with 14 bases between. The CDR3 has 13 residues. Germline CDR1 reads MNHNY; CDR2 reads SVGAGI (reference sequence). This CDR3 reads CASHEEGPYGYTF. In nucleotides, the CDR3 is TGTGCCAGCCACGAGGAGGGGCCCTATGGCTACACCTTC.

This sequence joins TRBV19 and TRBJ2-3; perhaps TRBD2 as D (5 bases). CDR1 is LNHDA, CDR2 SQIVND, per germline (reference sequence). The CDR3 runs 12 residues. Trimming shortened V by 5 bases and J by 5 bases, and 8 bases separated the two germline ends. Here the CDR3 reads CASSVAGDTQYF. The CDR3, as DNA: TGTGCCAGTAGTGTGGCGGGAGATACGCAGTATTTT.

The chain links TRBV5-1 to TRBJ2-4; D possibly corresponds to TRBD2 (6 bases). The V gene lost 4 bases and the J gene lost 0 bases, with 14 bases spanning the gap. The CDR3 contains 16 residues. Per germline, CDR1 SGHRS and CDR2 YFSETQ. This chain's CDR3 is CASSEGVAVAKNIQYF. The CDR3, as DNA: TGCGCCAGCAGCGAAGGGGTAGCGGTAGCCAAAAACATTCAGTACTTC.

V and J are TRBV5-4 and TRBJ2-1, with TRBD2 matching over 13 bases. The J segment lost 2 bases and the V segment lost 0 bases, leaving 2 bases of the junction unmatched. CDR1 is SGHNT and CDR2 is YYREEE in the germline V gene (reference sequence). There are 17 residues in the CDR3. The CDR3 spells CASSLGGLAGTYNEQFF. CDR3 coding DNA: TGTGCCAGCAGCTTGGGGGGACTAGCGGGGACCTACAATGAGCAGTTCTTC.

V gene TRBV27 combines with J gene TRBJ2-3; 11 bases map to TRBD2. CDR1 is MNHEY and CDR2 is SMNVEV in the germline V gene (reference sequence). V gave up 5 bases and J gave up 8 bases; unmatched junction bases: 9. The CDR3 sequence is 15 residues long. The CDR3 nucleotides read TGTGCCAGCAGTCAAACGACTAGCGGGAAAGGTACGCAGTATTTT. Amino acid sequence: CASSQTTSGKGTQYF.

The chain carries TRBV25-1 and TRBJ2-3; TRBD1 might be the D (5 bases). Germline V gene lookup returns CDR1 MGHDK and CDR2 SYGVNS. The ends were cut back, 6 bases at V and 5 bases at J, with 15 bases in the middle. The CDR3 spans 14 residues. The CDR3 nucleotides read TGTGCCAGCAGGGACCAGGGATGGGGAGATACGCAGTATTTT. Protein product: CASRDQGWGDTQYF.

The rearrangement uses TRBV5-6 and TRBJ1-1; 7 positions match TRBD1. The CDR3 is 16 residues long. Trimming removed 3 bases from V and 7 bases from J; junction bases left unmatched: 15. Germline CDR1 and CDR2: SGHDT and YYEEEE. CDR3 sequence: CASSSVEGGAINEAFF. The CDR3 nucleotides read TGTGCCAGCAGCTCGGTGGAAGGGGGCGCGATCAATGAAGCTTTCTTT.

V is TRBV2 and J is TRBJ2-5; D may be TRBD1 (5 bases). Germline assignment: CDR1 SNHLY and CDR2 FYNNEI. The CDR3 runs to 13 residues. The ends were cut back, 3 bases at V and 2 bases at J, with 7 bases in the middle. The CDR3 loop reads CASSDRVQETQYF. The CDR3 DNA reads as TGTGCCAGCAGTGACAGGGTTCAAGAGACCCAGTACTTC. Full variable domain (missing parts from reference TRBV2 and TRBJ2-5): EPEVTQTPSHQVTQMGQEVILRCVPISNHLYFYWYRQILGQKVEFLVSFYNNEISEKSEIFDDQFSVERPDGSNFTLKIRSTKLEDSAMYFCASSDRVQETQYFGPGTRLLVL.

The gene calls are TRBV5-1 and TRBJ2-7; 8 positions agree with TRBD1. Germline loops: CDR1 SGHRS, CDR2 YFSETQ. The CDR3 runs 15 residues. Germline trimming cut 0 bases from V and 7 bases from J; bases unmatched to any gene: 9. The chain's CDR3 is CASSLVTGEAGEQYF. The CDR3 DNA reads TGCGCCAGCAGCTTGGTGACAGGGGAGGCTGGGGAGCAGTACTTC.

The CDR3 here is CAWSGGMSGNQPQHF. CDR3 sequence (DNA): TGTGCCTGGAGTGGCGGGATGTCGGGCAATCAGCCCCAGCATTTT. The V call is TRBV30, the J call TRBJ1-5; D gene uncertain. Per germline, CDR1 GTSNPN and CDR2 SVGIG (reference sequence). The V end lost 1 base, the J end lost 2 bases, and 12 bases lay between the germline ends. The CDR3 length is 15 residues.